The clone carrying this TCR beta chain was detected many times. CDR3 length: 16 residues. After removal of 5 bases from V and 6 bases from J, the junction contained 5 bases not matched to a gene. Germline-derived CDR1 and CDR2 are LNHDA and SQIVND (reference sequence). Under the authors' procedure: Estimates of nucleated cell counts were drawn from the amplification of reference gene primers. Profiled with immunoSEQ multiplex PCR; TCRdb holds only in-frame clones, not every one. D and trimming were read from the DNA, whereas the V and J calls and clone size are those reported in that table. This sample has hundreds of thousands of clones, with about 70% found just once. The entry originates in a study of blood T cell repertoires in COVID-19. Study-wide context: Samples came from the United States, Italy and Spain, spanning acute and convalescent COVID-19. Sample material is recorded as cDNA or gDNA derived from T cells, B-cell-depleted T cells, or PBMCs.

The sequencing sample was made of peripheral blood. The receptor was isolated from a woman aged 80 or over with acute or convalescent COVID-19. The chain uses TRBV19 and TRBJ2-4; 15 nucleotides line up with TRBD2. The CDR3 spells CASSGGTSGRLNIQYF. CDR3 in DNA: TGTGCCAGTAGTGGCGGGACTAGCGGGAGGTTAAACATTCAGTACTTC. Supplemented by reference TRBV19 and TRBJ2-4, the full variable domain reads DGGITQSPKYLFRKEGQNVTLSCEQNLNHDAMYWYRQDPGQGLRLIYYSQIVNDFQKGDIAEGYSVSREKKESFPLTVTSAQKNPTAFYLCASSGGTSGRLNIQYFGAGTRLSVL.